The rows below give T cell receptor beta chains drawn from one sample of a study of blood T cells in healthy people across ages. TCRdb itself ran the 5' RACE reads through MiXCR, one entry per CDR3 protein. Found here are 1.5 million to 2 million distinct CDR3 sequences, around 40% of them singletons; the top ten hold about 23%. Material: blood. All receptors derive from a human donor in good health. Each CDR3 is given with its conserved first and last residue. A D gene is named only where the DNA matches it firmly. Expanded clones are given a class, and other clones once, few, many or no size at all.

D gene: -; clone size: few; J gene: TRBJ1-2; V gene: TRBV7-3; CDR3 DNA: TGTGCCAGCAGCTTAACTCCCGGGAAGTTGGACTACACCTTC; CDR3 protein: CASSLTPGKLDYTF
D gene: -; clone size: few; J gene: TRBJ2-2; V gene: TRBV7-3; CDR3 DNA: TGTGCCAGCAGCTTAATGCGACAGGAGGTCGGCACCGGGGAGCTGTTTTTT; CDR3 protein: CASSLMRQEVGTGELFF
D gene: -; clone size: -; J gene: TRBJ2-2; V gene: TRBV6-2/TRBV6-3; CDR3 DNA: TGTGCCAGCAGTCAAACCAGGGCCGGCACCGGGGAGCTGTTTTTT; CDR3 protein: CASSQTRAGTGELFF
D gene: -; clone size: few; J gene: TRBJ2-1; V gene: TRBV7-2; CDR3 DNA: TGTGCCAGCAGCTTAGTTTGGGGGCAGAATGAGCAGTTCTTC; CDR3 protein: CASSLVWGQNEQFF
D gene: -; clone size: -; J gene: TRBJ2-5; V gene: TRBV29-1; CDR3 DNA: TGCAGCGTTTTCTTCGCGGATTCGCAAGAGACCCAGTACTTC; CDR3 protein: CSVFFADSQETQYF
D gene: -; clone size: -; J gene: TRBJ1-5; V gene: TRBV12-3/TRBV12-4; CDR3 DNA: TGTGCCAGCAGTTTGTTAAGCAATCCGCCCCAGCATTTT; CDR3 protein: CASSLLSNPPQHF
D gene: -; clone size: -; J gene: TRBJ2-7; V gene: TRBV12-3/TRBV12-4; CDR3 DNA: TGTGCCAGCAGTTTAGAGACAGACTTGCCCCAGTACTTC; CDR3 protein: CASSLETDLPQYF
D gene: -; clone size: -; J gene: TRBJ2-5; V gene: TRBV3-1; CDR3 DNA: TGTGCCAGCACCTGGGGGGAAGAGACCCAGTACTTC; CDR3 protein: CASTWGEETQYF
D gene: -; clone size: few; J gene: TRBJ2-1; V gene: TRBV7-9; CDR3 DNA: TGTGCCAGCAGCTTAGAGCCCGGGATCCATGAGCAGTTCTTC; CDR3 protein: CASSLEPGIHEQFF
D gene: -; clone size: -; J gene: TRBJ2-1; V gene: TRBV28; CDR3 DNA: TGTGCCAGCAGCACCTTTTCGCGTTACAATGAGCAGTTCTTC; CDR3 protein: CASSTFSRYNEQFF
D gene: -; clone size: few; J gene: TRBJ2-4; V gene: TRBV5-1; CDR3 DNA: TGCGCCAGCAGCGCGGGACCGCAGGACGTTCAGTACTTC; CDR3 protein: CASSAGPQDVQYF
D gene: TRBD1; clone size: -; J gene: TRBJ2-1; V gene: TRBV20-1; CDR3 DNA: TGCAGTGCCGAACAGGGGGAGTATACCTACAATGAGCAGTTCTTC; CDR3 protein: CSAEQGEYTYNEQFF
D gene: TRBD2; clone size: few; J gene: TRBJ2-5; V gene: TRBV28; CDR3 DNA: TGTGCCAGCAGCGTGACTAGCGGGGGGATACAAGAGACCCAGTACTTC; CDR3 protein: CASSVTSGGIQETQYF
D gene: TRBD2; clone size: -; J gene: TRBJ2-1; V gene: TRBV20-1; CDR3 DNA: TGCAGTGCTAGAGACGAGACTAGCGGGGTGAGCTCCTACAATGAGCAGTTCTTC; CDR3 protein: CSARDETSGVSSYNEQFF
D gene: -; clone size: few; J gene: TRBJ1-5; V gene: TRBV12-3/TRBV12-4; CDR3 DNA: TGTGCCAGCAGTCGGTATGGGGTTACAGGGATTGGGGGCAATCAGCCCCAGCATTTT; CDR3 protein: CASSRYGVTGIGGNQPQHF